The clone carrying this T cell receptor beta chain turned up a few times. Its specificity is not known. The data originate from a study of T-cell memory formation after mild COVID-19. General observations from the study: Day 15 to 85 contractors were CD4/CD8 balanced; later expanders leaned CD4+. CD4+ contracting clones were mainly CM and EM; CD8+ ones, EMRA.

Barcoded TCR alpha and TCR beta cDNA libraries with UMIs came from 5'RACE using constant-segment primers. TCRdb ran MiXCR on the 5' RACE reads and lists one entry per CDR3 protein. Of 300,000 to 350,000 distinct CDR3 sequences in the sample, 15% to 20% were seen once. The sequence derives from a man younger than 35 who had mild COVID-19 (a few samples of this study predate the infection). Cell type and time point are not known. Input material: PBMCs or a T cell subset sorted from them (not recorded which).

As DNA, the CDR3 is TGTGCCAGCAGACCGACAGGGGCCCTCTCTGGAAACACCATATATTTT. Protein: CASRPTGALSGNTIYF. The chain employs TRBV12-3 or TRBV12-4 and TRBJ1-3; 8 bases agree with TRBD1. This CDR3 contains 16 residues. The ends lost 6 bases at V and 0 bases at J; junction bases unmatched: 7.